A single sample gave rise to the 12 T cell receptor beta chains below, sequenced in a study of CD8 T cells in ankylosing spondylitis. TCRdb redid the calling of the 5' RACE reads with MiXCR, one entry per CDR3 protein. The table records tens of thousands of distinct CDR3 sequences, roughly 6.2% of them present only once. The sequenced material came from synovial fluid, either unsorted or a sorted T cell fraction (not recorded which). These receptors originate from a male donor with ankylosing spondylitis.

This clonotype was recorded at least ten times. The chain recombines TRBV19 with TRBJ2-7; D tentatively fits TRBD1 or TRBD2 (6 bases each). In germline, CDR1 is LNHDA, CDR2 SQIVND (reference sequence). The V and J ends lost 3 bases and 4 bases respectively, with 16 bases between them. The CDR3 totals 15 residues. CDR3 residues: CASSITPGAKYEQYF. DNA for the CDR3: TGTGCCAGTAGTATCACACCGGGGGCCAAGTACGAGCAGTACTTC. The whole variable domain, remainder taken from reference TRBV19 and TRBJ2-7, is DGGITQSPKYLFRKEGQNVTLSCEQNLNHDAMYWYRQDPGQGLRLIYYSQIVNDFQKGDIAEGYSVSREKKESFPLTVTSAQKNPTAFYLCASSITPGAKYEQYFGPGTRLTVT.

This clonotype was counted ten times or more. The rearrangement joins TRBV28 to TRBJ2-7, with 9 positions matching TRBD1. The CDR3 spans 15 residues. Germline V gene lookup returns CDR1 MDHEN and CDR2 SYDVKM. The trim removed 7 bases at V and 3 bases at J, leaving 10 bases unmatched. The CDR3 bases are TGTGCCAGCACTTCAGGAGGGACAGGGTACTACGAGCAGTACTTC. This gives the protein CASTSGGTGYYEQYF.

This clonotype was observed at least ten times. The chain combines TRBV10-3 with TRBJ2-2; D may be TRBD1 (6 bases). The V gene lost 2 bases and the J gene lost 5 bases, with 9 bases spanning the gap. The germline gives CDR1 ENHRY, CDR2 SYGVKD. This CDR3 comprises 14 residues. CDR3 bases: TGTGCCATCAGTGAGGGGGGCAGGACCGGGGAGCTGTTTTTT. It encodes CAISEGGRTGELFF.

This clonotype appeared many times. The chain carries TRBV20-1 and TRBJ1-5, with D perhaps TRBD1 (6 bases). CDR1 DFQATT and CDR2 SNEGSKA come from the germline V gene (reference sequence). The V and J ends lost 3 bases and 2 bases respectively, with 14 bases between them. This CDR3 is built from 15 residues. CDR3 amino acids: CSASPGQYGNQPQHF. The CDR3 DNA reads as TGCAGTGCTAGCCCTGGACAGTATGGCAATCAGCCCCAGCATTTT.

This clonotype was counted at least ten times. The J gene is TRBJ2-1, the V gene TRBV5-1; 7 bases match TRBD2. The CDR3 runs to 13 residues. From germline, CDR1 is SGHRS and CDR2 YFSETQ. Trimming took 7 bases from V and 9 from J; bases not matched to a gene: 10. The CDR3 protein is CASGTQREAEQFF. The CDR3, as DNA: TGCGCCAGCGGTACACAGCGGGAAGCTGAGCAGTTCTTC.

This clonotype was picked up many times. CDR3 residues: CASSRTASPLYGYTF. In nucleotides, the CDR3 is TGTGCCAGTAGTAGGACAGCGTCACCCCTCTATGGCTACACCTTC. This rearrangement joins TRBV19 to TRBJ1-2, with D maybe TRBD1 (6 bases). This CDR3 has 15 residues. The V gene lost 4 bases and the J gene lost 4 bases, with 16 bases spanning the gap. Germline V gene sequence: CDR1 LNHDA, CDR2 SQIVND (reference sequence).

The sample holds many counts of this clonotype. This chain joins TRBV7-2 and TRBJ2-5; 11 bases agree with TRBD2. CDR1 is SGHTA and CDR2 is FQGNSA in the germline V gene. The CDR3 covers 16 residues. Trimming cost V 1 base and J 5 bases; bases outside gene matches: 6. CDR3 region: CASSLVLAGGLETQYF. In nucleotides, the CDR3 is TGTGCCAGCAGCTTAGTATTAGCGGGAGGGTTGGAGACCCAGTACTTC.

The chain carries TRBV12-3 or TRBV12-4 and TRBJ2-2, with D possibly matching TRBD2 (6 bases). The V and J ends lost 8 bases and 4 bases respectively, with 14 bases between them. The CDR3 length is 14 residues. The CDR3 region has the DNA TGTGCCAGCGGAGGGTATCGGAGCACCGGGGAGCTGTTTTTT. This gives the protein CASGGYRSTGELFF.

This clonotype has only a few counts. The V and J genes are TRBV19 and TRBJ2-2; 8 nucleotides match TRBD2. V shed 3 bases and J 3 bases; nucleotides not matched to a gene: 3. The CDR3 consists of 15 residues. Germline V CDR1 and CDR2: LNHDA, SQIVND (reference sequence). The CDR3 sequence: CASSIGGADTGELFF. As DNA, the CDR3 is TGTGCCAGTAGTATCGGGGGGGCCGACACCGGGGAGCTGTTTTTT.

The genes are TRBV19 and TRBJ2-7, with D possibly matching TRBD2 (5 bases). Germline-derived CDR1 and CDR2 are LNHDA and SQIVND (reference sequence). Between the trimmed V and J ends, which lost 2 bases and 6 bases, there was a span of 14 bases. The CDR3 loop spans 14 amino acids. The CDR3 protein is CASSISGNLREQYF. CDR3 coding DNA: TGTGCCAGTAGTATATCCGGGAACCTGCGCGAGCAGTACTTC.

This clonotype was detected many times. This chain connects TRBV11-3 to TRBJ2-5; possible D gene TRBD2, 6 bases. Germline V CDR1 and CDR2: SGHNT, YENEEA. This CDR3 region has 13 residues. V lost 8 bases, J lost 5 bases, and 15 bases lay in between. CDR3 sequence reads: CASGRPPGETQYF. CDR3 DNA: TGTGCCAGCGGGAGGCCCCCTGGCGAGACCCAGTACTTC.

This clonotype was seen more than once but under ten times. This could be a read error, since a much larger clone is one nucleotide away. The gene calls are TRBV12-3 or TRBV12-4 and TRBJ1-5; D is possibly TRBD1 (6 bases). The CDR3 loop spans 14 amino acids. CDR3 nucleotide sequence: TGTACCAGCAGTGTTCTCAGGGACACTCAGCCCCAGCATTTT. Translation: CTSSVLRDTQPQHF.